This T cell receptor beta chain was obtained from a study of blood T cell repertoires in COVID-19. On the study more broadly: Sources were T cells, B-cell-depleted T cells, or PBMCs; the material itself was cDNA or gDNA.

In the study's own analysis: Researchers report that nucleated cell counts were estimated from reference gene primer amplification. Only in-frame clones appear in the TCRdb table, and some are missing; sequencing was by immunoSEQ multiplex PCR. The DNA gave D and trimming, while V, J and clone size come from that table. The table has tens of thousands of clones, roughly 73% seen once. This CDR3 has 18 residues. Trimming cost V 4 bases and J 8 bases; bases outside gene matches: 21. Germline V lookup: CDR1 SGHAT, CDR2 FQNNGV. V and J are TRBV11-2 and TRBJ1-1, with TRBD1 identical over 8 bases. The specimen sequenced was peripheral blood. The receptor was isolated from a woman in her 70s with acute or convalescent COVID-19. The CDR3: CASSYPSGQGAERREAFF. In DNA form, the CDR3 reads TGTGCCAGCAGCTATCCCTCGGGCCAGGGGGCAGAACGACGCGAAGCTTTCTTT.